This T cell receptor (beta chain) was sequenced for a study of shared clonotypes between healthy human individuals. Only in-frame clones appear in the TCRdb table, and some are missing; sequencing was by immunoSEQ multiplex PCR. The table lists more than 850,000 clones, more than 75% of them singletons. A note on this clone: As yet, its antigen is unknown.

Per germline, CDR1 MNHEY and CDR2 SVGAGI. The CDR3 contains 14 residues. Trimming removed 6 bases from V and 1 base from J, with 11 bases in between. Study-wide points: The rarefaction results pointed to incomplete sorted-subset sequencing despite large depth. Naive CD4 clonotypes were shared across a few donors at about 5%. Naive subsets usually exceeded memory subsets in estimated richness.

Sequenced sample: memory CD4+ T cells from PBMCs. The subset: CD45RA-negative fraction. The clonotype comes from a man aged 18 to 29 in good health. Some clones in this sample may be carry-over from other donors' samples. This sequence joins TRBV6-5 and TRBJ2-3, with unresolved D. Here the CDR3 DNA reads TGTGCCAGCAGCCTAGACTCGGGCACAGATACGCAGTATTTT. This gives the protein CASSLDSGTDTQYF.